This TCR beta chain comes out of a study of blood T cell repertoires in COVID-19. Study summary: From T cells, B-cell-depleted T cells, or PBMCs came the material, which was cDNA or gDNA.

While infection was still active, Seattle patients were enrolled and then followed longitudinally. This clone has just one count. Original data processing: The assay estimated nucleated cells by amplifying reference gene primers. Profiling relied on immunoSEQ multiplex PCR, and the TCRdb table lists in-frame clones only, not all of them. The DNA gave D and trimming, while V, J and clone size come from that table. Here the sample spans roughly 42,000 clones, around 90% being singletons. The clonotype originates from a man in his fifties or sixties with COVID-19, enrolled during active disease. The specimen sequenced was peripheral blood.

The CDR3 DNA reads as TGTGCCAGCAGCTTGGGGGACAGGTCTGGCGAGCAGTACTTC. Its translation: CASSLGDRSGEQYF. This chain connects TRBV7-3 to TRBJ2-7; 8 bases fit TRBD1. J lost 6 bases, V lost 3 bases, and 7 bases had no gene match. Germline V gene lookup returns CDR1 SGHTA and CDR2 FQGTGA. CDR3 length equals 14 residues.